This TCR beta chain was identified in a study of spatial heterogeneity in lung cancer. The CDR3 length is 15 residues. With 0 bases clipped from V and 9 bases from J, the junction kept 2 bases outside the gene matches. Per the germline V gene, CDR1 is SGHVS and CDR2 is FNYEAQ. TCRdb re-derived calls from the 5' RACE reads in MiXCR, one entry per CDR3 protein. Of about 4,200 distinct CDR3 sequences detected, approximately 5.7% appear once; the ten largest clones hold 15% to 20%. This clonotype is classed as medium-sized (0.01 to 0.1%). Its antigen is not known. Notes on the study in general: Expanded alpha and beta TCR counts within tumors tracked tumor mutation counts.

Documented time point: sample taken at primary tumor resection. The approximately 72 donors had untreated early-stage non-small cell lung cancer. Whole RNA came from tumor, nontumor lung or frozen PBMC and was sequenced without being sorted. The sample was lung tumor tissue, taken at surgery. The TCR originated in a male donor with early-stage non-small cell lung cancer. The chain joins TRBV7-6 to TRBJ1-6, with TRBD1 matching 10 bases. CDR3 sequence (DNA): TGTGCCAGCAGCTTAGCGACAGGGGGCACTTCACCCCTCCACTTT. It translates to CASSLATGGTSPLHF.